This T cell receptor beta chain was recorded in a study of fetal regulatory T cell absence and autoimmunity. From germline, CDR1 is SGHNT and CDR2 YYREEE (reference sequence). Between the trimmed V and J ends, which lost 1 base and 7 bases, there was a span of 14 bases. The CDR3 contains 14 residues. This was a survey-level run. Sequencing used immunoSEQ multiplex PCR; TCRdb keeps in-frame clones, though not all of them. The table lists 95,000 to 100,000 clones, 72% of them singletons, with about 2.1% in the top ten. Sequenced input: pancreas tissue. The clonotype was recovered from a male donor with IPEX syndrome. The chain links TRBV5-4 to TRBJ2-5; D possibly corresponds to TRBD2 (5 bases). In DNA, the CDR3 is TGTGCCAGCAGCTTGAGTTGGGCCGAGGGGACCCAGTACTTC. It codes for CASSLSWAEGTQYF.